This T cell receptor beta chain was identified in a study of CD4 T cells in relation to SARS-CoV-2 and coronaviruses (dated by TCRdb to the early 2020s). Background on the whole study: In the ViraFEST assay, PBMCs were cultured with antigen for 9 to 10 days, after which TCR beta CDR3s were sequenced to identify clonal expansions specific to the antigen. Across all 12 patients in the convalescent cohort, the median age was nearly 40 years, with a range of roughly 21 to 80 years. Among the approximately 12 convalescent patients, 8 males and 4 females were included, and two of the subjects were Hispanic. HLA restriction was mapped for shared crossreactive spike epitopes using patient-derived lymphoblastoid cell lines. At the level of individual TCR clonotypes, the study evaluated whether memory CD4+ T cells crossreact between the spike proteins of SARS-CoV-2 and those of common cold coronaviruses. The Adaptive Biotechnologies TCR-sequencing kit was used to sequence samples from a few pre-COVID donors and the naive versus memory experiments, whereas other data were Illumina-based. A different TCR-beta assay, based on Illumina, was used to sequence expansion assays from other donors in the study. On the study overall, not on this receptor specifically: Pre-pandemic and post-infection samples were not both contributed by any donor, so tracing of the source of pre-existing responses was limited. Compared with monoreactive clones, crossreactive clones had significantly weaker SARS-CoV-2-driven expansion, a result consistent with antigenic imprinting. Around three fifths of donors had memory CD4+ clonotypes that crossrecognized SARS-CoV-2 and at least one common cold coronavirus spike. Because the crossreactivity analysis focused on spike protein, crossreactivity against other viral proteins was not assessed. Small numbers of patients and of tested TCRs limited the study. Naive versus memory sequencing indicated that memory recall responses, rather than primary responses primed during culture, are detected by the assay.

Comment on this clone: Its binding antigen is unknown. No clone much larger than this one lies a single base away; base qualities are absent.

Relative to germline, V is missing 4 bases and J is missing 2 bases, with 13 bases of the junction outside any gene match. Measured from the cysteine to the phenylalanine, the CDR3 is 17 residues long. The DNA shown is the 51-base CDR3, in frame from base 1. CDR1 and CDR2 (SGHKS, YYEKEE) derive from the germline V gene (reference sequence). Survey-level immunoSEQ TCR-beta sequencing was performed on DNA from CEF-cultured naive and memory CD4+ T cells. Processing in the source paper ran as follows. During preprocessing, nonproductive sequences were removed, along with CDR3s that did not begin with C, did not end with F or W, or were shorter than 7 amino acids. Antigen-specific clonotypes were called with the MANAFEST web app on the basis of expansion relative to the reference and to other culture wells. A clone was considered positive if the clone showed significant expansion compared with the reference culture in 2 of 3 replicate wells at an FDR below 0.05. To be called positive, a clone also had to show significant expansion compared with every other tandem well and an odds ratio greater than 5. Cultured and uncultured naive and memory CD4+ repertoires were searched for previously identified spike- and CEF-reactive CDR3s. CDR3 homology was quantified as pairwise Levenshtein distance, calculated with the stringdist R package after three terminal residues were trimmed from each end. TCRdb's version of the immuneACCESS table is confined to in-frame rearrangements and falls short of the full clone set. An unresolved V gene accounts for under half of the shortfall where checked; the remainder is of unknown origin. Clone size and V and J calls were adopted from that table, with D and trimming inferred from the DNA. This sample holds 30,000 to 40,000 clones; over 70% were observed only once. In total, the top ten clones hold around 21% of the sample.

Naive and memory CD4+ T cells were separated from cryopreserved PBMCs through CD4 enrichment, which was followed by EasySep naive CD4+ T cell enrichment. Sorted naive or memory CD4+ T cells (about 9.2 x 10^4) were cultured 1:1 with T cell-depleted PBMCs and CEF peptides for about ten days. In general, every peptide culture condition was set up in three replicate wells. Ficoll-Paque PLUS gradient centrifugation was used to isolate PBMCs from either whole blood or leukapheresis product. PBMCs were either cryopreserved at -140°C or used fresh in the expansion assay. The QIAamp Micro DNA Kit was used to extract genomic DNA from the CD4+ T cells.

The chain uses TRBV5-5 and TRBJ2-7; 9 central bases correspond to TRBD1. Sequencing was done on a sample of memory CD4+ T cells from PBMCs, cultured in vitro. The cell subset or site label corresponds to: memory (non-naive) CD4+ T cells. The TCR comes from an adult with COVID-19. The sequenced DNA: TGTGCCAGCAGCCCTGCCGGGACAGGGTCTGTTACCTACGAGCAGTACTTC. Its protein reads: CASSPAGTGSVTYEQYF.